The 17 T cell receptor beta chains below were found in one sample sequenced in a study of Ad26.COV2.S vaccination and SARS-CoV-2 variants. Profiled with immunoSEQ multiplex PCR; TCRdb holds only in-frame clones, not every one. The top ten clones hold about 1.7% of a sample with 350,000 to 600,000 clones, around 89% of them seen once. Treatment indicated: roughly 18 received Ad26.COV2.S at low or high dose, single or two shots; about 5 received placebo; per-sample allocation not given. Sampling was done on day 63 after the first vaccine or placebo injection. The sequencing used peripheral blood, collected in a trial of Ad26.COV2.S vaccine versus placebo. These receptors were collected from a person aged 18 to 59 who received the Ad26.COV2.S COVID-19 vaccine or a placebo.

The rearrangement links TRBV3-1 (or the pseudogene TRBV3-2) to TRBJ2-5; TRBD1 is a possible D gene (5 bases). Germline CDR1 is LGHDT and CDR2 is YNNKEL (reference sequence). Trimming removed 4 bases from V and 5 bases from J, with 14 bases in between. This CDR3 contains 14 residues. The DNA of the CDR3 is TGTGCCAGCAGCCGGGGCCAAATGAAGGAGACCCAGTACTTC. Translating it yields CASSRGQMKETQYF.

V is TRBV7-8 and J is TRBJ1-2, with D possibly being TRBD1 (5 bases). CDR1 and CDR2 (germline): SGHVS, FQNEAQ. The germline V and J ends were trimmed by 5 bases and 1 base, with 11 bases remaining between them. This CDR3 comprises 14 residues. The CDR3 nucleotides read TGTGCCAGCAGCCCGAGGACACGTAACTATGGCTACACCTTC. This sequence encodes CASSPRTRNYGYTF.

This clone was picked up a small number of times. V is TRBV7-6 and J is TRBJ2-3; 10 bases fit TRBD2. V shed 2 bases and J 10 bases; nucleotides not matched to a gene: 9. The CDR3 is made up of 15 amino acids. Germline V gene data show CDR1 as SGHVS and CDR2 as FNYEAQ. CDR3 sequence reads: CASSLYTSGAFSQYF. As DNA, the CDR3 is TGTGCCAGCAGCTTATACACTAGCGGGGCCTTCTCGCAGTATTTT.

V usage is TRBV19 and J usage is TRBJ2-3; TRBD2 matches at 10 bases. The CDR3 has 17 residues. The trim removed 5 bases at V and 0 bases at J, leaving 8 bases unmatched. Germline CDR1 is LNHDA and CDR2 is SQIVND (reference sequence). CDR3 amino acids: CASSHPRTSGSTDTQYF. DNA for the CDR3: TGTGCCAGTAGTCATCCCCGGACTAGCGGTAGCACAGATACGCAGTATTTT.

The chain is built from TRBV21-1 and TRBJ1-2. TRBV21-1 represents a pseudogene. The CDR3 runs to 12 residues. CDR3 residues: CAREKDRHGYTF. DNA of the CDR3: TGTGCCAGAGAAAAAGACCGACATGGCTACACCTTC.

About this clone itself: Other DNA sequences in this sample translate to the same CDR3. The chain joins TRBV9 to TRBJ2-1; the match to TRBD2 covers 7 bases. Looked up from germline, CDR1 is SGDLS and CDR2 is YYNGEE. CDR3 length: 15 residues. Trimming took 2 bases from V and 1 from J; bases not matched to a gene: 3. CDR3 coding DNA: TGTGCCAGCAGCGTCGGCGGGAGATCCTACAATGAGCAGTTCTTC. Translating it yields CASSVGGRSYNEQFF.

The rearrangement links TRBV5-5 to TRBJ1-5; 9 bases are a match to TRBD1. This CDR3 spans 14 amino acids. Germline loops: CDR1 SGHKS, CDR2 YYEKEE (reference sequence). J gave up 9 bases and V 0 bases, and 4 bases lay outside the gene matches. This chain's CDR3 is CASSLEDRGRPQHF. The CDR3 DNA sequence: TGTGCCAGCAGCTTGGAGGACAGGGGACGGCCCCAGCATTTT. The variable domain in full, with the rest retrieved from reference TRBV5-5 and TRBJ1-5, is DAGVTQSPTHLIKTRGQQVTLRCSPISGHKSVSWYQQVLGQGPQFIFQYYEKEERGRGNFPDRFSARQFPNYSSELNVNALLLGDSALYLCASSLEDRGRPQHFGDGTRLSIL.

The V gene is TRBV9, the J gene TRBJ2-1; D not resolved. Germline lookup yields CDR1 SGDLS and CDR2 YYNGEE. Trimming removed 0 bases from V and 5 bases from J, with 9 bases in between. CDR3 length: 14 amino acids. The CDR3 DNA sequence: TGTGCCAGCAGCGTAGGGGCAGATCACAATGAGCAGTTCTTC. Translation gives CASSVGADHNEQFF.

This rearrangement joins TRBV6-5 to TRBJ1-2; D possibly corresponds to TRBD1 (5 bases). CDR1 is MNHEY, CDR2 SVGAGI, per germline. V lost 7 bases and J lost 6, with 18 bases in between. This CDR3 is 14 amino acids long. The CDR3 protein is CASTPGGGLNGYTF. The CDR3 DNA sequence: TGTGCCAGCACCCCGGGGGGGGGACTTAATGGCTACACCTTC.

The DNA for the CDR3 is TGTGCCAGCAGGGACGGACAGGGGGGCGAGCAGTACTTC. This encodes CASRDGQGGEQYF. The V and J genes are TRBV6-5 and TRBJ2-7, with 10 bases lining up with TRBD1. Germline V gene data show CDR1 as MNHEY and CDR2 as SVGAGI. The CDR3 loop spans 13 amino acids. The trim removed 6 bases at V and 6 bases at J, leaving 5 bases unmatched.

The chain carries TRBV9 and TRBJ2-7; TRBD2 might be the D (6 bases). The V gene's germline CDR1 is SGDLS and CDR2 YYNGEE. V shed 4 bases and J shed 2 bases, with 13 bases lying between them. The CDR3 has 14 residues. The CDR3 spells CASSQQGGAYEQYF. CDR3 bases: TGTGCCAGCAGCCAGCAGGGCGGGGCCTACGAGCAGTACTTC.

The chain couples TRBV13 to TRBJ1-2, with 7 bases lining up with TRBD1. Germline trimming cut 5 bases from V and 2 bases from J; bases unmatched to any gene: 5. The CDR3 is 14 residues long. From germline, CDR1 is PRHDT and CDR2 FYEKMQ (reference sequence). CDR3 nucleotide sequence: TGTGCCAGCAGCCATCGGGGACAGAACTATGGCTACACCTTC. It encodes CASSHRGQNYGYTF.

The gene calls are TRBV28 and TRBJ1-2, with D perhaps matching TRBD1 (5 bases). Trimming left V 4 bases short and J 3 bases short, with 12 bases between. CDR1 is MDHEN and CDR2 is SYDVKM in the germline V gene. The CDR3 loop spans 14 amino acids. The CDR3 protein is CASSSPDKDYGYTF. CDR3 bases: TGTGCCAGCAGTTCCCCGGACAAAGACTATGGCTACACCTTC.

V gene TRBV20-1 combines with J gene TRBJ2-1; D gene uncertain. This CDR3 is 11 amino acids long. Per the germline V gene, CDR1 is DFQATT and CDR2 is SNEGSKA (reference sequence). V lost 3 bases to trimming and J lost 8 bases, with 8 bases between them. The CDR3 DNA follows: TGCAGTGCTAGTAGTGGCGATGAGCAGTTCTTC. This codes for CSASSGDEQFF.

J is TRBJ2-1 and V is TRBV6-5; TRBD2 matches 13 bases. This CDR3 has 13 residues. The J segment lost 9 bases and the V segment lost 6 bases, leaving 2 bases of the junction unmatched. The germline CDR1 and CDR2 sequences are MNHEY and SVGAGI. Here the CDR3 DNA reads TGTGCCAGCAGCGGGACTAGCGGGACTGAGCAGTTCTTC. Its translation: CASSGTSGTEQFF.

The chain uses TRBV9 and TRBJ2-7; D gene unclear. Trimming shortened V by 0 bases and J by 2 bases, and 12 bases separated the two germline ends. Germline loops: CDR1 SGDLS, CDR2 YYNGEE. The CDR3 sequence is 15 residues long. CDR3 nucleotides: TGTGCCAGCAGCGTAGGGTATCTGAGGACCTACGAGCAGTACTTC. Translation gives CASSVGYLRTYEQYF.

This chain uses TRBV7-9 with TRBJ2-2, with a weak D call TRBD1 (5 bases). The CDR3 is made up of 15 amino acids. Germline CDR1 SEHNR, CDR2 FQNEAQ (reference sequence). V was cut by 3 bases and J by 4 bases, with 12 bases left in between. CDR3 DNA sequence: TGTGCCAGCAGCTTTTCCCTCGACAGCACCGGGGAGCTGTTTTTT. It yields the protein CASSFSLDSTGELFF.